Listed here are 23 T cell receptor beta chains from one sample, sequenced in a study of CD8+CD57+ T cells in acquired aplastic anemia. Using genomic DNA as the template, TCR beta VDJ and CDR3 profiling was carried out. Using its own MiXCR run on the reads, TCRdb lists one record per CDR3 protein. The sample lists approximately 170,000 distinct CDR3 sequences, around half occurring once. CD8+CD57+ cell expansion had been shown by flow cytometry in patients chosen for sequencing. Input material: sorted CD4+, CD8+, or CD8+CD57+ T cells (not recorded which) from PBMCs. The origin of the receptors is a human donor with aplastic anemia.

The genes are TRBV24-1 and TRBJ1-5; no definite D call. This CDR3 has 17 residues. Germline V gives CDR1 KGHDR, CDR2 SFDVKD. Trimming removed 4 bases from V and 6 bases from J, with 21 bases in between. CDR3 nucleotides: TGTGCCACCAGTGAAAAACCCCTGGTAGCGGGAAGTCAGCCCCAGCATTTT. It is translated as CATSEKPLVAGSQPQHF.

The genes are TRBV2 and TRBJ2-1, with D tentatively TRBD2 (5 bases). Germline V lookup: CDR1 SNHLY, CDR2 FYNNEI. This CDR3 comprises 15 residues. Trimming shortened V by 4 bases and J by 5 bases, and 15 bases separated the two germline ends. CDR3 bases: TGTGCCAGCAGTGCCACTAGGTTGACAAACAATGAGCAGTTCTTC. As protein: CASSATRLTNNEQFF.

This clonotype was picked up many times. This chain uses TRBV20-1 with TRBJ2-1; D tentatively reads TRBD1 or TRBD2 (7 bases each). The CDR3 loop spans 16 amino acids. V was clipped by 5 bases and J by 4 bases, with 21 bases between them. Looked up from germline, CDR1 is DFQATT and CDR2 is SNEGSKA (reference sequence). The CDR3 DNA reads as TGCAGTGCTCCAACCCGACAGGGAGGGAGGTACAATGAGCAGTTCTTC. As protein: CSAPTRQGGRYNEQFF.

The V and J genes are TRBV29-1 and TRBJ1-2, with 8 bases identical to TRBD1. The CDR3 extends over 11 amino acids. Germline V lookup: CDR1 SQVTM, CDR2 ANQGSEA. CDR3: CQLIGQGGYTF. The CDR3 DNA sequence: TGCCAGCTCATCGGACAGGGTGGCTACACCTTC.

This clonotype came up many times. V and J are TRBV7-9 and TRBJ2-1; perhaps TRBD1 as D (5 bases). Germline V gene lookup returns CDR1 SEHNR and CDR2 FQNEAQ (reference sequence). The CDR3 contains 14 residues. Trimming removed 2 bases at V and 5 bases at J, with 10 bases between. The CDR3 is CASSLTQGNNEQFF. The CDR3 DNA reads as TGTGCCAGCAGCTTAACCCAGGGAAACAATGAGCAGTTCTTC.

The chain recombines TRBV27 with TRBJ2-7, with 8 bases matching TRBD2. Losses at the gene ends were 7 bases for V and 1 base for J; bases not matched to a gene: 3. Germline lookup yields CDR1 MNHEY and CDR2 SMNVEV (reference sequence). CDR3 length: 13 amino acids. The CDR3 here is CASKGLASYEQYF. Written as DNA, the CDR3 is TGTGCCAGCAAAGGACTAGCTTCCTACGAGCAGTACTTC.

The CDR3 here is CASRADAYNSPLHF. CDR3 coding DNA: TGTGCCAGCAGAGCGGACGCATATAATTCACCCCTCCACTTT. The chain uses TRBV2 and TRBJ1-6; no clear D gene. V lost 6 bases and J lost 4, with 10 bases in between. The CDR3 loop spans 14 amino acids. CDR1 SNHLY and CDR2 FYNNEI come from the germline V gene.

The sample holds many counts of this clonotype. The gene calls are TRBV6-1 and TRBJ2-3; TRBD2 agrees at 11 bases. V lost 6 bases to trimming and J lost 5 bases; unmatched junction nucleotides: 7. The CDR3 sequence is 15 residues long. The germline V gene encodes CDR1 MNHNS and CDR2 SASEGT. CDR3 protein: CASSGSGGAQDTQYF. CDR3 sequence (DNA): TGTGCCAGCAGCGGTAGCGGGGGGGCCCAAGATACGCAGTATTTT.

As to this clonotype: A read error may be the cause here, since a much bigger clone is one base away. This rearrangement joins TRBV6-1 to TRBJ1-3, with D uncertain. CDR3 length: 14 residues. Germline CDR1 is MNHNS and CDR2 is SASEGT. The CDR3 reads CASSAEPSGNTLYF. In DNA form, the CDR3 reads TGTGCCAGCAGTGCCGAACCCTCTGGAAACACCTTATATTTT.

The chain combines TRBV3-1 with TRBJ2-5; tentatively, D is TRBD1 (5 bases). Germline CDR1 LGHDT, CDR2 YNNKEL (reference sequence). The CDR3 has 16 amino acids. V dropped 0 bases and J dropped 5 bases, with 16 bases sitting between them. This CDR3 reads CASSQDVPGNQETQYF. The CDR3 nucleotides read TGTGCCAGCAGCCAAGACGTGCCAGGGAATCAGGAGACCCAGTACTTC.

Regarding this clonotype: A read error may be the cause here, since a much bigger clone is one base away. The V and J genes are TRBV6-5 and TRBJ1-2; unclear D gene. Per the germline V gene, CDR1 is MNHEY and CDR2 is SVGAGI. The V end was cut by 0 bases, the J end by 0 bases, with 5 bases between. The CDR3 is 14 amino acids. The CDR3 protein is CASSYSTTNYGYTF. The CDR3 nucleotides read TGTGCCAGCAGTTACTCGACAACTAACTATGGCTACACCTTC.

The chain combines TRBV19 with TRBJ2-2, with D tentatively TRBD2 (6 bases). The germline CDR1 and CDR2 sequences are LNHDA and SQIVND (reference sequence). The ends were cut back, 6 bases at V and 9 bases at J, with 14 bases in the middle. This CDR3 has 13 residues. The CDR3 nucleotides read TGTGCCAGTAGGGAGGGTCCAAGCCGGGAGCTGTTTTTT. Translated: CASREGPSRELFF.

The chain uses TRBV5-1 and TRBJ1-5, with D tentatively TRBD1 (5 bases). The CDR3 spans 13 residues. The V end was cut by 4 bases, the J end by 3 bases, with 8 bases between. Germline V gives CDR1 SGHRS, CDR2 YFSETQ. The chain's CDR3 is CASSQGDNQPQHF. The DNA for the CDR3 is TGCGCCAGCAGCCAAGGGGACAATCAGCCCCAGCATTTT.

This clonotype came up many times. V and J are TRBV7-2 and TRBJ1-1; 10 bases fit TRBD1. This CDR3 spans 15 amino acids. J was trimmed by 0 bases and V by 5 bases; bases with no gene match: 3. Germline V CDR1 and CDR2: SGHTA, FQGNSA. CDR3 nucleotide sequence: TGTGCCAGCAGCGACAGGGGGCCCATGAACACTGAAGCTTTCTTT. Protein product: CASSDRGPMNTEAFF.

Of note for this clonotype: A much larger clonotype is one base distant, so this may be a read error. This rearrangement joins TRBV2 to TRBJ2-4, with D perhaps assigned TRBD1 or TRBD2 (5 bases each). This CDR3 is 16 amino acids long. Per the germline V gene, CDR1 is SNHLY and CDR2 is FYNNEI. The V end lost 5 bases, the J end lost 0 bases, and 14 bases lay between the germline ends. The CDR3 protein is CASSLGEGLAKNIQYF. CDR3 coding DNA: TGTGCCAGCAGTCTAGGGGAAGGACTAGCCAAAAACATTCAGTACTTC.

This clonotype has ten or more counts. This sequence joins TRBV20-1 and TRBJ1-5; weak D call: TRBD1 (5 bases). CDR1 and CDR2 (germline): DFQATT, SNEGSKA (reference sequence). V lost 5 bases and J lost 0, with 11 bases in between. CDR3 size: 14 residues. CDR3 coding DNA: TGCAGTGCTGGGGGACCTAATAGCAATCAGCCCCAGCATTTT. Protein sequence: CSAGGPNSNQPQHF.

Details on this clonotype: Because it lacks the conserved phenylalanine or tryptophan at the end, this CDR3 is likely a read error. The chain recombines TRBV18 with TRBJ1-1, with D unclear. Trimming removed 0 bases from V and 2 bases from J, with 7 bases in between. This CDR3 is 14 amino acids long. Germline CDR1 and CDR2: KGHSH and LQKENI. The CDR3 sequence: CASSPPRINTEAFS. CDR3 DNA sequence: TGTGCCAGCTCACCACCGCGGATTAACACTGAAGCTTTCTCT.

In regard to this clonotype: Just one base apart from a much larger clone, this may be a read error. The V and J genes are TRBV6-1 and TRBJ1-6; D ambiguous. The CDR3 length is 12 residues. Deletions cut 11 bases from V and 9 bases from J, with 14 bases between. From germline, CDR1 is MNHNS and CDR2 SASEGT. CDR3 protein: CARWGYGSPLHF. The CDR3 nucleotides read TGTGCCCGCTGGGGTTATGGTTCACCCCTCCACTTT.

The chain carries TRBV11-3 and TRBJ1-2, with TRBD1 matching 11 bases. This CDR3 region has 15 residues. Trimming cost V 5 bases and J 7 bases; bases outside gene matches: 9. Germline values: CDR1 SGHNT, CDR2 YENEEA. The CDR3 nucleotides read TGTGCCAGCAGCCCACAAACCGGGACAGGGGGTGGCTACACCTTC. Translated, it gives CASSPQTGTGGGYTF.

This clonotype came up once. This CDR3 is missing its conserved last phenylalanine or tryptophan, likely due to a read error. The chain has TRBV15 and TRBJ2-7; perhaps D is TRBD1 or TRBD2 (5 bases each). Germline CDR1 is LNHNV and CDR2 is YYDKDF (reference sequence). The CDR3 loop spans 14 amino acids. The V gene lost 8 bases and the J gene lost 2 bases, with 16 bases spanning the gap. CDR3 nucleotides: TGTGCCACCGGCCGGGACCCCGACCCCTACGAGCAGTACTCC. Amino acid sequence: CATGRDPDPYEQYS.

This chain connects TRBV7-3 to TRBJ2-7, with no clear D. CDR1 and CDR2 from the germline V gene are SGHTA and FQGTGA. The V and J ends lost 5 bases and 4 bases respectively, with 9 bases between them. The CDR3 covers 12 residues. The CDR3 DNA reads TGTGCCAGCAGCGCGTCCCGGTACGAGCAGTACTTC. Translated: CASSASRYEQYF.

The CDR3 reads CASSVARPQETQYF. Here the CDR3 DNA reads TGTGCCAGCAGCGTAGCACGGCCCCAAGAGACCCAGTACTTC. The V gene is TRBV9, the J gene TRBJ2-5; D unresolved. Germline-derived CDR1 and CDR2 are SGDLS and YYNGEE. Trimming left V 0 bases short and J 1 base short, with 7 bases between. The CDR3 runs 14 residues.

As regards this clonotype: A much bigger clone sits one base away, suggesting this may be a read error. The rearrangement uses TRBV5-1 and TRBJ1-3; D is uncertain. V was cut by 0 bases and J by 6 bases, with 22 bases left in between. This CDR3 region has 18 residues. Germline CDR1 is SGHRS and CDR2 is YFSETQ. The CDR3 DNA reads TGCGCCAGCAGCTTGGAGGGCAGGCGGGCTCGTGCGGAAAACACCATATATTTT. Amino acids: CASSLEGRRARAENTIYF. Full variable domain (outside the CDR3, taken from reference TRBV5-1 and TRBJ1-3): KAGVTQTPRYLIKTRGQQVTLSCSPISGHRSVSWYQQTPGQGLQFLFEYFSETQRNKGNFPGRFSGRQFSNSRSEMNVSTLELGDSALYLCASSLEGRRARAENTIYFGEGSWLTVV.